Described below is a single TCR beta chain sequence and its context. Per the original data handling: Amplification of reference gene primers was used by the study to estimate nucleated cell counts. The repertoire was sequenced with immunoSEQ multiplex PCR; TCRdb's copy has only in-frame clones and lacks some. V, J and clone size derive from that table, while D and trimming were established from the DNA sequence. The sample holds around 270,000 clones, about 90% seen once. Per the germline V gene, CDR1 is SGHVS and CDR2 is FQNEAQ. V was shortened by 1 base and J by 3 bases, with 16 bases between the two germline ends. The CDR3 loop spans 16 amino acids. The sample belongs to a study of blood T cell repertoires in COVID-19. Study-wide context: Researchers got acute and convalescent COVID-19 samples from the United States, Italy and Spain. Sample material is recorded as cDNA or gDNA derived from T cells, B-cell-depleted T cells, or PBMCs.

The chain couples TRBV7-8 to TRBJ2-7; D may be TRBD1 (6 bases). Sequencing was carried out using peripheral blood. The source is a woman between 50 and 59 years old with acute or convalescent COVID-19. CDR3 DNA: TGTGCCAGCAGCTTAGTGGGAACAGGGCTCGGCTACGAGCAGTACTTC. It specifies CASSLVGTGLGYEQYF.